These 21 T cell receptor beta chains originate from one sample sequenced in a study of T cell responses to AZD1222 COVID-19 vaccine. Clones were sequenced by immunoSEQ multiplex PCR, and TCRdb holds only the in-frame ones, with some missing. The sample has tens of thousands of clones, over 75% seen once; the top ten hold about 5.7%. Material: peripheral blood, obtained 28 days after the second AZD1222 dose. These receptors originate from an adult who received the AZD1222 COVID-19 vaccine.

This clone appeared once. The chain couples TRBV7-9 to TRBJ1-5; tentative D call: TRBD1 (5 bases). The CDR3 runs 15 residues. V was pared by 0 bases and J by 2 bases, with 8 bases between. Germline CDR1 SEHNR, CDR2 FQNEAQ (reference sequence). The CDR3 nucleotides are TGTGCCAGCAGCTTAGCGGGAGGGGGCAATCAGCCCCAGCATTTT. As protein: CASSLAGGGNQPQHF.

The chain carries TRBV2 and TRBJ2-6; 10 positions agree with TRBD1. The CDR3 consists of 17 residues. Germline CDR1 is SNHLY and CDR2 is FYNNEI. V trimming: 6 bases; J trimming: 1 base; junction bases outside the gene matches: 6. For the CDR3, the DNA is TGTGCCAGCAGCGTACCGGGACAGGGGTCTGGGGCCAACGTCCTGACTTTC. Translating gives CASSVPGQGSGANVLTF.

This clone was found once. This rearrangement joins TRBV5-1 to TRBJ1-1; TRBD1 agrees at 9 bases. The germline V gene has CDR1 SGHRS and CDR2 YFSETQ. V shed 0 bases, J shed 1 base, and the junction held 4 bases outside the gene matches. The CDR3 totals 16 residues. CDR3 coding DNA: TGCGCCAGCAGCTTGGCAACACAGGGGGCGAACACTGAAGCTTTCTTT. Protein sequence: CASSLATQGANTEAFF.

The chain is built from TRBV29-1 and TRBJ2-1, with 11 bases aligning to TRBD1. Germline trimming cut 3 bases from V and 8 bases from J; bases unmatched to any gene: 0. This CDR3 has 12 amino acids. Germline CDR1 SQVTM, CDR2 ANQGSEA. The CDR3 bases are TGCAGCGTTGAGGGACAGGGGGATGAGCAGTTCTTC. It translates to CSVEGQGDEQFF.

The rearrangement joins TRBV6-5 to TRBJ1-2, with D possibly matching TRBD1 (6 bases). The length of the CDR3 is 14 residues. From germline, CDR1 is MNHEY and CDR2 SVGAGI. The ends were cut back, 6 bases at V and 2 bases at J, with 13 bases in the middle. Here the CDR3 reads CASSNRVGNYGYTF. As DNA, the CDR3 is TGTGCCAGCAGCAACAGGGTAGGGAACTATGGCTACACCTTC.

This clone was seen just once. The rearrangement uses TRBV7-2 and TRBJ1-2; D is uncertain. Germline lookup yields CDR1 SGHTA and CDR2 FQGNSA. V was clipped by 1 base and J by 6 bases, with 15 bases between them. The CDR3 runs 15 residues. CDR3 sequence: CASSLGVLQGHGYTF. The DNA for the CDR3 is TGTGCCAGCAGCTTAGGAGTATTACAAGGGCATGGCTACACCTTC.

The chain has TRBV19 and TRBJ2-3; 10 nucleotides match TRBD2. Looked up from germline, CDR1 is LNHDA and CDR2 is SQIVND (reference sequence). This CDR3 is 18 amino acids long. V gave up 5 bases and J gave up 0 bases; unmatched junction bases: 11. CDR3 sequence: CASSLLAGVHHSTDTQYF. The CDR3 bases are TGTGCCAGTAGTCTCCTAGCGGGGGTACACCATAGCACAGATACGCAGTATTTT.

This clone was found once. This rearrangement joins TRBV6-1 to TRBJ2-7; 11 positions agree with TRBD1. Looked up from germline, CDR1 is MNHNS and CDR2 is SASEGT. V lost 4 bases and J lost 6; bases outside the gene matches: 11. The CDR3 spans 16 residues. CDR3 nucleotide sequence: TGTGCCAGCAGTGTACTATCGGGACAGGGGGACGGCGAGCAGTACTTC. Translating gives CASSVLSGQGDGEQYF.

This rearrangement joins TRBV7-2 to TRBJ2-5; no firm D call. Trimming removed 2 bases from V and 4 bases from J, with 14 bases in between. The CDR3 runs 15 residues. CDR1 and CDR2 from the germline V gene are SGHTA and FQGNSA. This CDR3 reads CASSLIPGPTETQYF. The DNA for the CDR3 is TGTGCCAGCAGCTTAATCCCGGGCCCGACAGAGACCCAGTACTTC.

V usage is TRBV29-1 and J usage is TRBJ2-1; 8 bases agree with TRBD2. CDR1 is SQVTM and CDR2 is ANQGSEA in the germline V gene. V dropped 1 base and J dropped 4; count of bases not matched to a gene: 18. The CDR3 loop spans 19 amino acids. CDR3 coding DNA: TGCAGCGTTGAAGGCCCCTCGGGCGGAGCGGGAGAGGTATACAATGAGCAGTTCTTC. Protein sequence: CSVEGPSGGAGEVYNEQFF.

The rearrangement links TRBV5-4 to TRBJ1-3; D is unresolved. Trimming left V 10 bases short and J 2 bases short, with 16 bases between. The CDR3 loop spans 14 amino acids. Germline V lookup: CDR1 SGHNT, CDR2 YYREEE (reference sequence). The CDR3 is CAVSLGNAGNTIYF. CDR3 nucleotide sequence: TGTGCCGTCAGTTTGGGGAACGCTGGAAACACCATATATTTT.

V gene TRBV10-3 combines with J gene TRBJ1-5; weak D call: TRBD1 (5 bases). This CDR3 spans 14 amino acids. V lost 6 bases, J lost 6 bases, and 15 bases lay in between. The germline CDR1 and CDR2 sequences are ENHRY and SYGVKD. CDR3 region: CAISNRDVSQPQHF. As DNA, the CDR3 is TGTGCCATCAGCAACCGGGACGTTAGTCAGCCCCAGCATTTT.

This clone was seen just once. The rearrangement joins TRBV7-2 to TRBJ2-5; D gene ambiguous. This CDR3 is built from 12 residues. Trimming removed 0 bases at V and 4 bases at J, with 3 bases between. Germline CDR1 SGHTA, CDR2 FQGNSA. The CDR3 loop reads CASSLARETQYF. CDR3 nucleotides: TGTGCCAGCAGCTTAGCCCGAGAGACCCAGTACTTC.

The gene calls are TRBV7-3 and TRBJ2-2; TRBD2 is a possible D gene (7 bases). CDR3 length: 15 amino acids. V shed 5 bases and J shed 3 bases, with 13 bases lying between them. Germline-derived CDR1 and CDR2 are SGHTA and FQGTGA. CDR3 nucleotides: TGTGCCAGCAGCCCGGGGGGCGGGGACACCGGGGAGCTGTTTTTT. Its protein is CASSPGGGDTGELFF.

This clone was recorded once. The J gene is TRBJ2-7, the V gene TRBV7-9, with 11 positions matching TRBD1. The CDR3 sequence is 14 residues long. Per the germline V gene, CDR1 is SEHNR and CDR2 is FQNEAQ (reference sequence). V was clipped by 6 bases and J by 5 bases; unmatched bases: 6. Here the CDR3 reads CASSMGQGVDEQYF. CDR3 nucleotide sequence: TGTGCCAGCAGTATGGGACAGGGGGTTGACGAGCAGTACTTC.

The rearrangement links TRBV10-1 to TRBJ1-1; 7 nucleotides agree with TRBD1. The germline V gene encodes CDR1 WNHNN and CDR2 SYGVQD (reference sequence). V gave up 5 bases and J gave up 3 bases; unmatched junction bases: 9. This CDR3 comprises 15 residues. DNA for the CDR3: TGCGCCAGCAGTAATGCCGGGACAGCCCACACTGAAGCTTTCTTT. It specifies CASSNAGTAHTEAFF.

This clone has only a few counts. This chain links TRBV6-1 with TRBJ1-6; TRBD1 is a possible D gene (5 bases). Germline loops: CDR1 MNHNS, CDR2 SASEGT. V shed 2 bases and J shed 7 bases, with 15 bases lying between them. This CDR3 is built from 16 residues. CDR3 DNA: TGTGCCAGCAGTGAATTGGCAGGGCAAGGAAATTCACCCCTCCACTTT. Translation gives CASSELAGQGNSPLHF.

The rearrangement links TRBV7-9 to TRBJ2-2; D unclear. V shed 0 bases and J shed 6 bases, with 5 bases lying between them. The CDR3 spans 13 residues. The germline V gene has CDR1 SEHNR and CDR2 FQNEAQ (reference sequence). The DNA of the CDR3 is TGTGCCAGCAGCTTAGCAGGGTCCGGGGAGCTGTTTTTT. It codes for CASSLAGSGELFF. Complete variable domain (other parts from reference TRBV7-9 and TRBJ2-2): DTGVSQNPRHKITKRGQNVTFRCDPISEHNRLYWYRQTLGQGPEFLTYFQNEAQLEKSRLLSDRFSAERPKGSFSTLEIQRTEQGDSAMYLCASSLAGSGELFFGEGSRLTVL.

The chain carries TRBV19 and TRBJ1-1, with D possibly being TRBD1 (6 bases). CDR3 length: 14 amino acids. V shed 3 bases and J shed 10 bases, with 18 bases lying between them. The germline CDR1 and CDR2 sequences are LNHDA and SQIVND (reference sequence). The CDR3 is CASSITGIRGGAFF. The CDR3 coding sequence is TGTGCCAGTAGTATTACCGGGATCCGAGGGGGAGCTTTCTTT.

This clone appeared a single time. CDR3 amino acids: CASSQERGRSQPQHF. The CDR3 DNA reads as TGCGCCAGCAGCCAAGAAAGGGGCAGGAGCCAGCCCCAGCATTTT. The rearrangement joins TRBV4-1 to TRBJ1-5, with TRBD1 as a possible D gene (5 bases). Trimming cost V 0 bases and J 7 bases, with 13 bases left between them. The length of the CDR3 is 15 residues. The germline gives CDR1 MGHRA, CDR2 YSYEKL.

V gene TRBV7-9 combines with J gene TRBJ1-4; D unclear. The CDR3 has 14 residues. Trimming pared 7 bases from V and 7 bases from J, leaving 16 bases between. In germline, CDR1 is SEHNR, CDR2 FQNEAQ (reference sequence). In nucleotides, the CDR3 is TGTGCCAGCACCCCCCCCCGCGCTACTGAAAAACTGTTTTTT. Translation gives CASTPPRATEKLFF.